These 30 T cell receptor beta chains originate from one sample sequenced in a study of identical twins. MiXCR, applied by TCRdb to the 5' RACE reads, yields one record per CDR3 protein. The sample includes 400,000 to 500,000 distinct CDR3 sequences, approximately 15% seen only once; the top ten take approximately 1%. The sample also formed part of further work on yellow fever vaccine responses in identical twins.

Sequencing was performed on CD4+ T cells sorted from blood. These receptors were obtained from a woman aged 18-29 years in good health.

V and J are TRBV15 and TRBJ2-3, with unresolved D. CDR3 length: 14 residues. V lost 3 bases and J lost 2, with 9 bases in between. Germline CDR1 is LNHNV and CDR2 is YYDKDF (reference sequence). The CDR3 protein is CATSSRRSTDTQYF. In nucleotides, the CDR3 is TGTGCCACCAGCAGCCGGAGATCCACAGATACGCAGTATTTT.

This clonotype was seen more than once but under ten times. The rearrangement joins TRBV11-1 to TRBJ2-7, with 14 nucleotides matching TRBD2. The V and J ends lost 6 bases and 5 bases, in that order; junction bases with no gene match: 15. Germline assignment: CDR1 SGHAT and CDR2 FQDESV (reference sequence). CDR3 length equals 18 residues. The chain's CDR3 is CASSSRTSGRPGGNEQYF. The DNA of the CDR3 is TGTGCCAGCAGTTCCCGGACTAGCGGGAGGCCCGGAGGAAACGAGCAGTACTTC.

At least ten counts were recorded for this clonotype. The genes are TRBV20-1 and TRBJ2-1; 8 bases line up with TRBD1. This CDR3 has 14 amino acids. Germline lookup yields CDR1 DFQATT and CDR2 SNEGSKA (reference sequence). Trimming cost V 6 bases and J 8 bases; bases outside gene matches: 12. The CDR3 is CSAPPGQGGDEQFF. The CDR3 DNA sequence: TGCAGTGCCCCACCCGGACAGGGAGGCGATGAGCAGTTCTTC.

This clonotype was observed many times. The chain is built from TRBV5-6 and TRBJ2-2; D is possibly TRBD2 (6 bases). The V gene lost 3 bases and the J gene lost 4 bases, with 13 bases spanning the gap. Germline lookup yields CDR1 SGHDT and CDR2 YYEEEE. This CDR3 comprises 15 residues. The chain's CDR3 is CASSSTPRGTGELFF. CDR3 DNA: TGTGCCAGCAGCTCGACCCCGCGGGGCACCGGGGAGCTGTTTTTT.

This CDR3 reads CSVEVAGGGEQYF. CDR3 sequence (DNA): TGCAGCGTTGAGGTAGCGGGAGGCGGGGAGCAGTACTTC. This chain connects TRBV29-1 to TRBJ2-7; 10 bases align to TRBD2. CDR1 is SQVTM, CDR2 ANQGSEA, per germline. J lost 7 bases, V lost 3 bases, and 6 bases had no gene match. The CDR3 totals 13 residues.

In this sample, this clonotype turned up many times. At one boundary the junction diverges from the germline segment, which might be a read error. The genes are TRBV5-1 and TRBJ2-6, with unresolved D. The CDR3 covers 14 residues. Germline V gene data show CDR1 as SGHRS and CDR2 as YFSETQ. The CDR3, as DNA: TGTGCCAGCAGTTTAGCCTCTGGGGCCAACGTCCTGACTTTC. Encoded protein: CASSLASGANVLTF.

The V and J genes are TRBV18 and TRBJ2-5, with D maybe TRBD1 (5 bases). The CDR3 is 14 amino acids. CDR1 and CDR2 from the germline V gene are KGHSH and LQKENI. The V gene lost 2 bases and the J gene lost 2 bases, with 9 bases spanning the gap. The CDR3 DNA reads TGTGCCAGCTCACCATTTACAGGACAAGAGACCCAGTACTTC. It yields the protein CASSPFTGQETQYF.

Only a few counts were recorded for this clonotype. At one of its ends the junction is not consistent with the germline gene, which may arise from a read error. The V gene is TRBV7-7, the J gene TRBJ2-5; 9 nucleotides align to TRBD2. The germline CDR1 and CDR2 sequences are SSHAT and FNYEAQ (reference sequence). The CDR3 covers 17 residues. This chain's CDR3 is CASSSGLARVGGETQYF. The CDR3, as DNA: TGTGCTAGCAGCTCAGGACTAGCGCGAGTGGGGGGAGAGACCCAGTACTTC.

This clonotype was picked up a small number of times. This chain joins TRBV9 and TRBJ2-1; TRBD2 aligns across 10 bases. Germline CDR1 SGDLS, CDR2 YYNGEE. This CDR3 has 14 residues. V shed 2 bases and J 7 bases; nucleotides not matched to a gene: 3. The CDR3 spells CASSVPSGGNEQFF. The CDR3 nucleotides read TGTGCCAGCAGCGTTCCTAGCGGGGGAAATGAGCAGTTCTTC. The entire variable domain, with the rest obtained from reference TRBV9 and TRBJ2-1, is as follows: DSGVTQTPKHLITATGQRVTLRCSPRSGDLSVYWYQQSLDQGLQFLIQYYNGEERAKGNILERFSAQQFPDLHSELNLSSLELGDSALYFCASSVPSGGNEQFFGPGTRLTVL.

The rearrangement uses TRBV5-1 and TRBJ2-1, with 7 bases that match TRBD2. CDR1 and CDR2 (germline): SGHRS, YFSETQ. J gave up 2 bases and V 3 bases, and 8 bases lay outside the gene matches. This CDR3 has 16 amino acids. CDR3 amino acids: CASSSVGSGAYNEQFF. CDR3 nucleotide sequence: TGCGCCAGCAGCTCCGTCGGAAGCGGGGCCTACAATGAGCAGTTCTTC. Filled out from reference TRBV5-1 and TRBJ2-1, the complete variable domain reads KAGVTQTPRYLIKTRGQQVTLSCSPISGHRSVSWYQQTPGQGLQFLFEYFSETQRNKGNFPGRFSGRQFSNSRSEMNVSTLELGDSALYLCASSSVGSGAYNEQFFGPGTRLTVL.

In its sample, this clonotype was seen a few times. V usage is TRBV28 and J usage is TRBJ2-1, with 9 nucleotides matching TRBD2. V was clipped by 10 bases and J by 9 bases; unmatched bases: 7. This CDR3 spans 12 amino acids. The germline CDR1 and CDR2 sequences are MDHEN and SYDVKM. The CDR3 DNA is TGTGCCACCATAGCGGGAGAGGTTGAGCAGTTCTTC. The encoded protein is CATIAGEVEQFF.

This clonotype was picked up a small number of times. The rearrangement uses TRBV3-1 and TRBJ2-1, with 12 bases that match TRBD2. In germline, CDR1 is LGHDT, CDR2 YNNKEL (reference sequence). The CDR3 runs 18 residues. The J segment lost 7 bases and the V segment lost 3 bases, leaving 13 bases of the junction unmatched. CDR3 in DNA: TGTGCCAGCAGCCAGGTGTTAGGACTAGCGGGAAGGGGTAATGAGCAGTTCTTC. It specifies CASSQVLGLAGRGNEQFF.

This clonotype was observed a few times. This chain uses TRBV3-1 with TRBJ2-1, with 9 bases that match TRBD1. The junction had 7 bases not matched to a gene; V was cut back by 4 bases and J by 6 bases. The CDR3 length is 15 residues. In germline, CDR1 is LGHDT, CDR2 YNNKEL (reference sequence). CDR3 loop: CASSLFLTGGNEQFF. Written as DNA, the CDR3 is TGTGCCAGCAGCCTCTTCTTGACAGGGGGCAATGAGCAGTTCTTC.

There are a few counts of this clonotype. V and J are TRBV28 and TRBJ2-1; TRBD2 matches 8 bases. Trimming cost V 3 bases and J 0 bases; bases outside gene matches: 10. Germline V gives CDR1 MDHEN, CDR2 SYDVKM. The CDR3 runs 18 residues. In DNA, the CDR3 is TGTGCCAGCAGTTTCGTTCTAGCGGGTGTTGACTCCTACAATGAGCAGTTCTTC. Encoded protein: CASSFVLAGVDSYNEQFF. The whole variable domain, remainder taken from reference TRBV28 and TRBJ2-1, is DVKVTQSSRYLVKRTGEKVFLECVQDMDHENMFWYRQDPGLGLRLIYFSYDVKMKEKGDIPEGYSVSREKKERFSLILESASTNQTSMYLCASSFVLAGVDSYNEQFFGPGTRLTVL.

The rearrangement joins TRBV20-1 to TRBJ2-1; 8 bases line up with TRBD1. Germline V gene lookup returns CDR1 DFQATT and CDR2 SNEGSKA (reference sequence). With 3 bases clipped from V and 7 bases from J, the junction kept 11 bases outside the gene matches. The CDR3 runs to 15 residues. In DNA, the CDR3 is TGCAGTGCTAGGAATGACAGGGGCCCGGGTAATGAGCAGTTCTTC. Encoded protein: CSARNDRGPGNEQFF.

This clonotype showed up just a few times. The rearrangement joins TRBV28 to TRBJ1-4, with D possibly being TRBD1 (6 bases). The CDR3 loop spans 14 amino acids. The germline CDR1 and CDR2 sequences are MDHEN and SYDVKM. Trimming removed 6 bases at V and 2 bases at J, with 10 bases between. CDR3 residues: CASSQGGTNEKLFF. DNA for the CDR3: TGTGCCAGCAGCCAAGGGGGGACTAATGAAAAACTGTTTTTT.

Ten or more counts support this clonotype. CDR3 region: CASSETGLYGYTF. The CDR3 DNA sequence: TGCGCCAGCAGCGAGACAGGGTTGTATGGCTACACCTTC. This chain uses TRBV5-1 with TRBJ1-2; 7 bases fit TRBD1. V shed 4 bases, J shed 5 bases, and the junction held 5 bases outside the gene matches. This CDR3 spans 13 amino acids. Germline-derived CDR1 and CDR2 are SGHRS and YFSETQ. Drawing the rest from reference TRBV5-1 and TRBJ1-2, the complete variable domain is KAGVTQTPRYLIKTRGQQVTLSCSPISGHRSVSWYQQTPGQGLQFLFEYFSETQRNKGNFPGRFSGRQFSNSRSEMNVSTLELGDSALYLCASSETGLYGYTFGSGTRLTVV.

This clonotype was picked up many times. The J gene is TRBJ2-7, the V gene TRBV6-2 or TRBV6-3; D ambiguous. The CDR3 sequence is 13 residues long. Germline assignment: CDR1 MNHEY and CDR2 SVGEGT. Deletions cut 5 bases from V and 2 bases from J, with 10 bases between. The DNA of the CDR3 is TGTGCCAGCAGTACTTGGATCGCCTACGAGCAGTACTTC. Amino acids: CASSTWIAYEQYF.

Only a few counts were recorded for this clonotype. The V gene is TRBV5-4, the J gene TRBJ2-3; D might be TRBD2 (6 bases). V was trimmed by 2 bases and J by 3 bases, leaving 13 bases between them. Looked up from germline, CDR1 is SGHNT and CDR2 is YYREEE (reference sequence). The CDR3 length is 15 residues. The CDR3 bases are TGTGCCAGCAGCTTATTAGCGGATGGGACAGATACGCAGTATTTT. Protein: CASSLLADGTDTQYF.

J is TRBJ1-2 and V is TRBV6-6; perhaps TRBD1 as D (5 bases). V was pared by 7 bases and J by 4 bases, with 16 bases between. This CDR3 comprises 14 residues. The germline gives CDR1 MNHNY, CDR2 SVGAGI (reference sequence). The CDR3 DNA reads as TGTGCCAGCAACTATCTTGGGACGGCCTATGGCTACACCTTC. It codes for CASNYLGTAYGYTF.

In its sample, this clonotype was seen a few times. V gene TRBV7-2 combines with J gene TRBJ2-4; 10 bases are a match to TRBD1. The ends lost 2 bases at V and 1 base at J; junction bases unmatched: 5. This CDR3 contains 17 residues. Germline V gene data show CDR1 as SGHTA and CDR2 as FQGNSA. The DNA for the CDR3 is TGTGCCAGCAGCTTAATGAGACAGGGGGCTGCCAAAAACATTCAGTACTTC. It specifies CASSLMRQGAAKNIQYF. Looking up the rest from reference TRBV7-2 and TRBJ2-4 gives the full variable domain: GAGVSQSPSNKVTEKGKDVELRCDPISGHTALYWYRQSLGQGLEFLIYFQGNSAPDKSGLPSDRFSAERTGGSVSTLTIQRTQQEDSAVYLCASSLMRQGAAKNIQYFGAGTRLSVL.

This sequence joins TRBV7-8 and TRBJ2-5; 9 bases agree with TRBD2. This CDR3 spans 16 amino acids. V dropped 4 bases and J dropped 4; count of bases not matched to a gene: 10. The germline gives CDR1 SGHVS, CDR2 FQNEAQ. The CDR3 bases are TGTGCCAGCAGCTCACAACCGGGACTAGCCTCAGAGACCCAGTACTTC. Its translation is CASSSQPGLASETQYF.

This clonotype turned up a few times. The chain uses TRBV28 and TRBJ2-7; D perhaps matches TRBD1 (6 bases). The CDR3 spans 14 residues. CDR1 and CDR2 from the germline V gene are MDHEN and SYDVKM. V was clipped by 6 bases and J by 4 bases, with 16 bases between them. The DNA for the CDR3 is TGTGCCAGCAGGGGGGCCGGGACATATTACGAGCAGTACTTC. It translates to CASRGAGTYYEQYF.

This clonotype has a handful of counts. This sequence joins TRBV28 and TRBJ1-3; a weak D match, TRBD1 (6 bases). CDR1 and CDR2 from the germline V gene are MDHEN and SYDVKM. This CDR3 has 15 amino acids. Trimming stripped 5 bases from V and 0 bases from J, with 11 bases between. CDR3 sequence: CASSPDRSSGNTIYF. The CDR3 DNA follows: TGTGCCAGCAGTCCCGACAGGAGCTCTGGAAACACCATATATTTT.

The CDR3 DNA reads TGTGCCAGCAGTACCCTTGGGCGGGGGGCCGCGGGGGAGACCCAGTACTTC. This sequence encodes CASSTLGRGAAGETQYF. The chain couples TRBV28 to TRBJ2-5; 8 nucleotides match TRBD2. Trimming cost V 5 bases and J 5 bases; bases outside gene matches: 16. Germline loops: CDR1 MDHEN, CDR2 SYDVKM. The CDR3 is made up of 17 amino acids. Full variable domain (missing parts from reference TRBV28 and TRBJ2-5): DVKVTQSSRYLVKRTGEKVFLECVQDMDHENMFWYRQDPGLGLRLIYFSYDVKMKEKGDIPEGYSVSREKKERFSLILESASTNQTSMYLCASSTLGRGAAGETQYFGPGTRLLVL.

This clonotype was seen a few times. The chain recombines TRBV30 with TRBJ1-1; TRBD1 is a possible D gene (6 bases). The ends were cut back, 4 bases at V and 5 bases at J, with 14 bases in the middle. CDR1 and CDR2 (germline): GTSNPN, SVGIG (reference sequence). This CDR3 is built from 13 residues. The DNA of the CDR3 is TGTGCCTGGAAACAGGGTGGGAGGACTGAAGCTTTCTTT. It translates to CAWKQGGRTEAFF.

The chain combines TRBV20-1 with TRBJ2-1, with 11 positions matching TRBD2. Germline-derived CDR1 and CDR2 are DFQATT and SNEGSKA (reference sequence). V lost 3 bases, J lost 9 bases, and 13 bases stayed unmatched. The CDR3 extends over 16 amino acids. The CDR3 is CSASGTSGRSAGEQFF. The CDR3 DNA reads as TGCAGTGCTAGTGGTACTAGCGGGAGATCGGCTGGTGAGCAGTTCTTC.

The chain has TRBV2 and TRBJ1-1, with 8 bases fitting TRBD1. Trimming cost V 6 bases and J 3 bases; bases outside gene matches: 9. The CDR3 has 15 residues. Germline V gene lookup returns CDR1 SNHLY and CDR2 FYNNEI. The CDR3 is CASREWTGWDTEAFF. The CDR3 DNA reads as TGTGCCAGCAGGGAATGGACAGGGTGGGACACTGAAGCTTTCTTT.

This clonotype has just a few counts. The rearrangement uses TRBV9 and TRBJ2-7; TRBD1 might be the D (6 bases). CDR1 is SGDLS and CDR2 is YYNGEE in the germline V gene. The CDR3 has 13 residues. Trimming stripped 5 bases from V and 2 bases from J, with 11 bases between. CDR3 sequence: CASRTGSAYEQYF. CDR3 DNA sequence: TGTGCCAGCAGGACAGGATCGGCCTACGAGCAGTACTTC. The full variable domain, completed using reference TRBV9 and TRBJ2-7, is DSGVTQTPKHLITATGQRVTLRCSPRSGDLSVYWYQQSLDQGLQFLIQYYNGEERAKGNILERFSAQQFPDLHSELNLSSLELGDSALYFCASRTGSAYEQYFGPGTRLTVT.

V is TRBV5-6 and J is TRBJ2-6; no clear D gene. Germline assignment: CDR1 SGHDT and CDR2 YYEEEE. Trimming removed 1 base from V and 4 bases from J, with 12 bases in between. CDR3 length: 16 residues. The CDR3 protein is CASSLRSLAGANVLTF. DNA for the CDR3: TGTGCCAGCAGCTTGAGGTCTCTGGCCGGGGCCAACGTCCTGACTTTC.